Each of the 28 T cell receptor beta chains below was sequenced from the same sample in a study of CD8 T cells in Susac syndrome. The RNA, roughly 0.45 to 1 ug, was put through reverse transcription using random hexamers. One entry per CDR3 protein results from TCRdb running MiXCR on the immunoSEQ multiplex PCR reads. The data show more than 85,000 distinct CDR3 sequences, about 95% seen once. Sequencing used CD4+ T cells from PBMCs. Receptors originate from a human donor in good health.

The genes are TRBV5-4 and TRBJ2-4; a possible D gene is TRBD2 (6 bases). The CDR3 extends over 13 amino acids. V lost 4 bases and J 5 bases, leaving 10 bases between the germline ends. Germline values: CDR1 SGHNT, CDR2 YYREEE (reference sequence). The CDR3 DNA is TGTGCCAGCAGCCGGGGAGGCGAAAACATTCAGTACTTC. Protein sequence: CASSRGGENIQYF.

The rearrangement joins TRBV19 to TRBJ1-4; D unresolved. Trimming pared 4 bases from V and 0 bases from J, leaving 9 bases between. There are 15 residues in the CDR3. CDR1 and CDR2 (germline): LNHDA, SQIVND (reference sequence). The CDR3 protein is CASSTTSATNEKLFF. CDR3 DNA: TGTGCCAGTAGTACGACGTCGGCAACTAATGAAAAACTGTTTTTT. The full variable domain, completed using reference TRBV19 and TRBJ1-4, is DGGITQSPKYLFRKEGQNVTLSCEQNLNHDAMYWYRQDPGQGLRLIYYSQIVNDFQKGDIAEGYSVSREKKESFPLTVTSAQKNPTAFYLCASSTTSATNEKLFFGSGTQLSVL.

The rearrangement joins TRBV5-1 to TRBJ1-6; D may be TRBD1 (5 bases). The CDR3 sequence is 14 residues long. Deletions cut 9 bases from V and 9 bases from J, with 19 bases between. The germline V gene has CDR1 SGHRS and CDR2 YFSETQ. CDR3 nucleotides: TGCGCCACCGCTATCGGGACCTCGGTTTCACCCCTCCACTTT. Translation gives CATAIGTSVSPLHF.

This chain's CDR3 is CASRRLAGSYEQYF. The DNA of the CDR3 is TGTGCCAGCAGAAGACTAGCGGGTTCCTACGAGCAGTACTTC. The chain carries TRBV2 and TRBJ2-7; 10 bases map to TRBD2. Germline CDR1 SNHLY, CDR2 FYNNEI. Trimming removed 6 bases from V and 1 base from J; junction bases left unmatched: 3. The CDR3 has 14 residues.

This chain joins TRBV28 and TRBJ2-3, with D maybe TRBD2 (6 bases). V was shortened by 6 bases and J by 0 bases, with 10 bases between the two germline ends. Looked up from germline, CDR1 is MDHEN and CDR2 is SYDVKM. The CDR3 covers 14 residues. The CDR3 DNA follows: TGTGCCAGCAGGTTAGCGGAGAGCACAGATACGCAGTATTTT. Residues: CASRLAESTDTQYF.

The chain recombines TRBV5-4 with TRBJ2-5, with TRBD1 as a possible D gene (6 bases). V gave up 4 bases and J gave up 5 bases, with 21 bases separating them. The V gene's germline CDR1 is SGHNT and CDR2 YYREEE (reference sequence). The CDR3 sequence is 16 residues long. The CDR3 sequence: CASSPARDRTRETQYF. The CDR3 DNA sequence: TGTGCCAGCAGCCCCGCAAGAGACAGGACTCGGGAGACCCAGTACTTC.

The chain is built from TRBV9 and TRBJ2-1; 7 nucleotides line up with TRBD2. Germline V gene lookup returns CDR1 SGDLS and CDR2 YYNGEE. The CDR3 runs to 17 residues. The ends lost 0 bases at V and 0 bases at J; junction bases unmatched: 6. The CDR3 sequence: CASSVALSGNSYNEQFF. CDR3 sequence (DNA): TGTGCCAGCAGCGTAGCCCTCAGCGGGAACTCCTACAATGAGCAGTTCTTC.

The chain couples TRBV7-9 to TRBJ1-2; TRBD1 aligns across 7 bases. With 4 bases clipped from V and 12 bases from J, the junction kept 5 bases outside the gene matches. This CDR3 is 11 amino acids long. Germline V gives CDR1 SEHNR, CDR2 FQNEAQ (reference sequence). The CDR3 sequence is CASSYRQGHTF. In DNA, the CDR3 is TGTGCCAGCAGCTACCGACAGGGCCACACCTTC. Together with reference TRBV7-9 and TRBJ1-2, the CDR3 gives the full variable domain: DTGVSQNPRHKITKRGQNVTFRCDPISEHNRLYWYRQTLGQGPEFLTYFQNEAQLEKSRLLSDRFSAERPKGSFSTLEIQRTEQGDSAMYLCASSYRQGHTFGSGTRLTVV.

The chain recombines TRBV24-1 with TRBJ2-3; TRBD1 agrees at 7 bases. The J segment lost 2 bases and the V segment lost 4 bases, leaving 8 bases of the junction unmatched. Germline V gives CDR1 KGHDR, CDR2 SFDVKD. This CDR3 has 16 residues. Here the CDR3 DNA reads TGTGCCACCAGTGAGACCTTGGGACAGAACACAGATACGCAGTATTTT. This sequence encodes CATSETLGQNTDTQYF.

The gene calls are TRBV20-1 and TRBJ1-5; the match to TRBD1 covers 7 bases. The CDR3 consists of 15 residues. Trimming removed 6 bases from V and 6 bases from J; junction bases left unmatched: 14. Germline CDR1 DFQATT, CDR2 SNEGSKA (reference sequence). The CDR3 sequence is CSADMGQPGSQPQHF. The CDR3 coding sequence is TGCAGTGCCGACATGGGACAGCCGGGCAGTCAGCCCCAGCATTTT.

The V and J genes are TRBV12-3 or TRBV12-4 and TRBJ2-5; D possibly corresponds to TRBD1 (6 bases). The CDR3 has 14 residues. Between the trimmed V and J ends, which lost 1 base and 4 bases, there was a span of 10 bases. The CDR3 bases are TGTGCCAGCAGTTTAGGGGCAGGGGCAGAGACCCAGTACTTC. Translating gives CASSLGAGAETQYF.

The chain has TRBV28 and TRBJ2-5; 7 nucleotides agree with TRBD2. The V gene's germline CDR1 is MDHEN and CDR2 SYDVKM. V was pared by 10 bases and J by 7 bases, with 9 bases of the junction left unmatched. This CDR3 is built from 12 residues. The CDR3 nucleotides read TGTGCCATCCGGGGGGACCCAGGGACCCAGTACTTC. Residues: CAIRGDPGTQYF.

V gene TRBV10-3 combines with J gene TRBJ2-7; 13 bases are shared with TRBD2. Trimming took 10 bases from V and 2 from J; bases not matched to a gene: 2. The germline CDR1 and CDR2 sequences are ENHRY and SYGVKD. CDR3 length: 13 residues. The chain's CDR3 is CATGTSGTYEQYF. The CDR3 coding sequence is TGTGCCACAGGGACTAGCGGGACCTACGAGCAGTACTTC.

The chain couples TRBV19 to TRBJ2-1, with unresolved D. Germline V CDR1 and CDR2: LNHDA, SQIVND (reference sequence). V lost 7 bases and J lost 8, with 3 bases in between. The CDR3 consists of 9 residues. The CDR3 bases are TGTGCCAGTAACGATGAGCAGTTCTTC. The encoded protein is CASNDEQFF.

The chain joins TRBV2 to TRBJ2-1; TRBD2 aligns across 14 bases. The CDR3 has 15 residues. V was clipped by 5 bases and J by 9 bases; unmatched bases: 6. From germline, CDR1 is SNHLY and CDR2 FYNNEI. CDR3 loop: CASSRTSGRKGEQFF. The CDR3 DNA sequence: TGTGCCAGCAGTCGGACTAGCGGGAGGAAGGGTGAGCAGTTCTTC.

This chain uses TRBV30 with TRBJ2-4; D perhaps matches TRBD1 (6 bases). Germline CDR1 and CDR2: GTSNPN and SVGIG (reference sequence). V was pared by 0 bases and J by 0 bases, with 15 bases between. This CDR3 is built from 17 residues. CDR3 sequence (DNA): TGTGCCTGGAGTGTTGGGGGCACCAAACTAGCCAAAAACATTCAGTACTTC. It codes for CAWSVGGTKLAKNIQYF.

The chain has TRBV5-8 and TRBJ2-7; D possibly corresponds to TRBD1 (6 bases). The CDR3 extends over 14 amino acids. Germline V gives CDR1 SGHTS, CDR2 YDEGEE. Trimming left V 4 bases short and J 2 bases short, with 13 bases between. The CDR3 reads CASSRRGTTYEQYF. CDR3 coding DNA: TGTGCCAGCAGCAGAAGAGGGACAACCTACGAGCAGTACTTC.

This clonotype was seen just once. The chain joins TRBV7-2 to TRBJ2-3; no reliable D call. The V gene's germline CDR1 is SGHTA and CDR2 FQGNSA. The CDR3 is 13 residues long. V was pared by 6 bases and J by 1 base, with 8 bases between. The CDR3 here is CASSYGRTDTQYF. In nucleotides, the CDR3 is TGTGCCAGCAGTTATGGACGCACAGATACGCAGTATTTT.

The genes are TRBV29-1 and TRBJ1-1, with TRBD1 as a possible D gene (6 bases). Germline CDR1 is SQVTM and CDR2 is ANQGSEA. The CDR3 is made up of 16 amino acids. The germline V and J ends were trimmed by 2 bases and 0 bases, with 16 bases remaining between them. CDR3 DNA sequence: TGCAGCGTTGAATTCGGGACACCCCCTCTGAACACTGAAGCTTTCTTT. It is translated as CSVEFGTPPLNTEAFF.

V gene TRBV2 combines with J gene TRBJ2-7, with 7 bases that match TRBD1. The germline V gene has CDR1 SNHLY and CDR2 FYNNEI. Losses at the gene ends were 6 bases for V and 7 bases for J; bases not matched to a gene: 9. The CDR3 has 13 amino acids. The CDR3 DNA follows: TGTGCCAGCAGACGACAGGGTTCGGGAGAGCAGTACTTC. This gives the protein CASRRQGSGEQYF.

The V and J genes are TRBV29-1 and TRBJ2-4, with unresolved D. The CDR3 length is 13 residues. V gave up 4 bases and J gave up 7 bases, with 14 bases separating them. Germline V gene data show CDR1 as SQVTM and CDR2 as ANQGSEA. The CDR3 here is CSVASRQVNIQYF. The CDR3 DNA sequence: TGCAGCGTTGCGAGCCGGCAGGTTAACATTCAGTACTTC.

This chain joins TRBV12-3 or TRBV12-4 and TRBJ2-1; tentatively, D is TRBD2 (5 bases). This CDR3 comprises 13 residues. Deletions cut 2 bases from V and 8 bases from J, with 10 bases between. The CDR3 here is CASSLIPGDEQFF. The CDR3 bases are TGTGCCAGCAGTTTAATTCCCGGGGATGAGCAGTTCTTC.

The V and J genes are TRBV20-1 and TRBJ2-2; D is unclear. The V gene lost 2 bases and the J gene lost 6 bases, with 10 bases spanning the gap. Germline lookup yields CDR1 DFQATT and CDR2 SNEGSKA (reference sequence). The CDR3 runs 13 residues. CDR3 loop: CSARPRFSGELFF. The CDR3 DNA is TGCAGTGCTAGACCTCGATTTTCCGGGGAGCTGTTTTTT.

This clonotype was seen once. This chain uses TRBV19 with TRBJ2-1, with 7 bases lining up with TRBD2. The J segment lost 5 bases and the V segment lost 1 base, leaving 5 bases of the junction unmatched. Germline values: CDR1 LNHDA, CDR2 SQIVND (reference sequence). The CDR3 sequence is 15 residues long. The CDR3 region is CASSIGASGNNEQFF. The CDR3, as DNA: TGTGCCAGTAGTATAGGGGCTAGCGGCAACAATGAGCAGTTCTTC.

The chain couples TRBV28 to TRBJ1-6; D is possibly TRBD1 (6 bases). The germline V and J ends were trimmed by 8 bases and 14 bases, with 25 bases remaining between them. CDR1 MDHEN and CDR2 SYDVKM come from the germline V gene. The length of the CDR3 is 15 residues. The CDR3 sequence: CASSPWRTEAKALHF. In DNA form, the CDR3 reads TGTGCCAGCTCCCCCTGGAGGACAGAGGCAAAGGCCCTCCACTTT.

V is TRBV6-1 and J is TRBJ1-1; D is unresolved. V shed 6 bases and J shed 8 bases, with 13 bases lying between them. The CDR3 length is 12 residues. CDR1 and CDR2 from the germline V gene are MNHNS and SASEGT. CDR3 sequence: CASRGPRTEAFF. CDR3 sequence (DNA): TGTGCCAGCAGAGGTCCTAGGACGGAAGCTTTCTTT.

The V call is TRBV20-1, the J call TRBJ2-4, with 13 bases identical to TRBD2. V lost 3 bases and J lost 6; bases outside the gene matches: 5. CDR3 size: 15 residues. Germline V lookup: CDR1 DFQATT, CDR2 SNEGSKA (reference sequence). CDR3 sequence: CSARTSGRRGNIQYF. The CDR3 coding sequence is TGCAGTGCTAGGACTAGCGGGAGGAGAGGAAACATTCAGTACTTC.

This chain uses TRBV3-1 with TRBJ1-3; 7 positions match TRBD1. The CDR3 runs to 14 residues. The V gene's germline CDR1 is LGHDT and CDR2 YNNKEL (reference sequence). Trimming removed 3 bases from V and 3 bases from J; junction bases left unmatched: 2. The CDR3 loop is CASSQTGSGNTIYF. The CDR3 DNA reads TGTGCCAGCAGCCAGACAGGGAGTGGAAACACCATATATTTT. Filled out from reference TRBV3-1 and TRBJ1-3, the complete variable domain reads DTAVSQTPKYLVTQMGNDKSIKCEQNLGHDTMYWYKQDSKKFLKIMFSYNNKELIINETVPNRFSPKSPDKAHLNLHINSLELGDSAVYFCASSQTGSGNTIYFGEGSWLTVV.